One and the same sample provided the 8 T cell receptor beta chains below, sequenced in a study of T cell responses to AZD1222 COVID-19 vaccine. The data were produced by immunoSEQ multiplex PCR, yet TCRdb's version contains in-frame clones alone and is incomplete. The sample has tens of thousands of clones, 80% to 90% seen once; the top ten hold 9.3%. The input for sequencing was peripheral blood, taken 28 days after the second AZD1222 dose. The receptors shown here come from an adult who received the AZD1222 COVID-19 vaccine.

The chain joins TRBV11-2 to TRBJ2-7, with 9 nucleotides matching TRBD1. The germline V gene has CDR1 SGHAT and CDR2 FQNNGV. The CDR3 loop spans 15 amino acids. Trimming at V came to 5 bases and at J to 3 bases, leaving 8 bases not matched to a gene. CDR3 in amino acids: CASSLGTGQHYEQYV. CDR3 DNA: TGTGCCAGCAGCCTCGGGACAGGGCAGCACTACGAGCAGTACGTC.

The chain carries TRBV11-1 and TRBJ1-6, with D unresolved. CDR1 SGHAT and CDR2 FQDESV come from the germline V gene (reference sequence). The germline V and J ends were trimmed by 3 bases and 7 bases, with 7 bases remaining between them. The CDR3 runs to 13 residues. CDR3 sequence (DNA): TGTGCCAGCAGCTTCGGAGGGAATTCACCCCTCCACTTT. Protein sequence: CASSFGGNSPLHF.

The CDR3 DNA reads as TGTGCCAGCAGCCTCGACAGCCCCTATGGCTACACCTTC. Translating it yields CASSLDSPYGYTF. The genes are TRBV11-2 and TRBJ1-2; perhaps TRBD1 as D (5 bases). The CDR3 length is 13 residues. Germline values: CDR1 SGHAT, CDR2 FQNNGV. Trimming left V 5 bases short and J 4 bases short, with 11 bases between.

V gene TRBV11-2 combines with J gene TRBJ1-2; unclear D gene. Germline V gives CDR1 SGHAT, CDR2 FQNNGV. The CDR3 runs to 12 residues. Trimming removed 3 bases from V and 7 bases from J, with 9 bases in between. CDR3: CASSLDPPGYTF. The CDR3 DNA sequence: TGTGCCAGCAGCTTGGACCCCCCTGGCTACACCTTC.

The V call is TRBV9, the J call TRBJ1-1; tentative D call: TRBD1 (5 bases). The CDR3 length is 15 residues. CDR1 and CDR2 (germline): SGDLS, YYNGEE. V lost 3 bases to trimming and J lost 3 bases, with 15 bases between them. CDR3 nucleotides: TGTGCCAGCAGCGAAAACCAGGGAGGGTACACTGAAGCTTTCTTT. Residues: CASSENQGGYTEAFF.

J is TRBJ2-2 and V is TRBV27, with TRBD1 matching 7 bases. Germline loops: CDR1 MNHEY, CDR2 SMNVEV (reference sequence). With 5 bases clipped from V and 7 bases from J, the junction kept 10 bases outside the gene matches. The CDR3 consists of 15 residues. CDR3 sequence (DNA): TGTGCCAGCAGTACACTCTTGACAGGGTACGGGGAGCTGTTTTTT. It encodes CASSTLLTGYGELFF.

This clone was recorded once. V gene TRBV11-3 combines with J gene TRBJ2-7, with D hard to call. Trimming removed 5 bases at V and 0 bases at J, with 8 bases between. Germline lookup yields CDR1 SGHNT and CDR2 YENEEA. This CDR3 comprises 13 residues. The CDR3 sequence is CASSQSTSYEQYV. The CDR3 DNA reads as TGTGCCAGCAGCCAAAGTACCTCCTACGAGCAGTACGTC.

The chain links TRBV6-1 to TRBJ2-5; 7 nucleotides line up with TRBD1. CDR1 MNHNS and CDR2 SASEGT come from the germline V gene. With V trimmed by 1 base and J by 1 base, 9 bases remained unmatched. CDR3 size: 17 residues. In DNA form, the CDR3 reads TGTGCCAGCAGTGAAGATCCACAGGGGTGGCGCCAAGAGACCCAGTACTTC. Translated: CASSEDPQGWRQETQYF.